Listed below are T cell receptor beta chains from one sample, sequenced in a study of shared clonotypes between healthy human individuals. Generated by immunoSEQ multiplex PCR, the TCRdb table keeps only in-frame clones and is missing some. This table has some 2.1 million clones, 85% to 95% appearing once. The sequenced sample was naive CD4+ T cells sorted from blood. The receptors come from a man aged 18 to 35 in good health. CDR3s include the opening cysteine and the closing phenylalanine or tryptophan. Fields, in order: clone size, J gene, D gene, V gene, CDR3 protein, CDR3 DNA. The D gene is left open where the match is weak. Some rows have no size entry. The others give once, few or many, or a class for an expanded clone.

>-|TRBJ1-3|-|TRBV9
CASSVATGGSGNTIYF
TGTGCCAGCAGCGTAGCTACCGGGGGTTCTGGAAACACCATATATTTT
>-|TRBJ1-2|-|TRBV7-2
CASSLALPGRANYGYTF
TGTGCCAGCAGCTTAGCTCTTCCGGGCAGAGCTAACTATGGCTACACCTTC
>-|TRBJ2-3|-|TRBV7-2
CASSPRWGTDTQYF
TGTGCCAGCAGCCCCAGGTGGGGCACAGATACGCAGTATTTT
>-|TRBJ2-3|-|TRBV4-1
CASSQVGAADTQYF
TGCGCCAGCAGCCAAGTGGGGGCGGCAGATACGCAGTATTTT
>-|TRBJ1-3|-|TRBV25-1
CASSELDIAGNTIYF
TGTGCCAGCAGTGAATTGGACATCGCTGGAAACACCATATATTTT
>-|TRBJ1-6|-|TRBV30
CAWRTAGWWDSYNSPLHF
TGTGCCTGGCGGACAGCCGGGTGGTGGGACTCCTATAATTCACCCCTCCACTTT
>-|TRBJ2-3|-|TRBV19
CASSIDRGLTDTQYF
TGTGCCAGTAGTATAGACAGGGGTCTCACAGATACGCAGTATTTT
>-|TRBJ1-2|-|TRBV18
CASSPGRRTYGYTF
TGTGCCAGCTCACCAGGCAGGCGAACCTATGGCTACACCTTC
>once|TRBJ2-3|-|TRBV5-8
CASSFMTGPRGTDTQYF
TGTGCCAGCAGCTTCATGACAGGACCGAGGGGAACAGATACGCAGTATTTT
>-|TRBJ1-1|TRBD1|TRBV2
CASTRTGVAEAFF
TGTGCCAGCACCCGAACAGGGGTGGCTGAAGCTTTCTTT
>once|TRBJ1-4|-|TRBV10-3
CAIRASGPTTNEKLFF
TGTGCCATCAGGGCCTCCGGGCCCACAACTAATGAAAAACTGTTTTTT
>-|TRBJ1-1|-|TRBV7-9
CASSSQPSGGTKNTEAFF
TGTGCCAGCAGCTCCCAACCCTCGGGAGGAACTAAGAACACTGAAGCTTTCTTT
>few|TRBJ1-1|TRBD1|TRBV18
CASSQRTGVTEAFF
TGTGCCAGCTCACAAAGGACAGGGGTTACTGAAGCTTTCTTT
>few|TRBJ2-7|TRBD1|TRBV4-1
CASSLSRQGAYEQYF
TGCGCCAGCAGCCTTAGTCGACAGGGGGCCTACGAGCAGTACTTC
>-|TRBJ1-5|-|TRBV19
CASNIRGANQPQHF
TGTGCCAGTAATATACGGGGGGCCAATCAGCCCCAGCATTTT
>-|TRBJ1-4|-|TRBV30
CAWSYRAANEKLFF
TGTGCCTGGAGTTACAGGGCAGCTAATGAAAAACTGTTTTTT
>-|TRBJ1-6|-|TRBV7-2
CASSLGESSYNSPLHF
TGTGCCAGCAGCTTAGGGGAGAGCTCCTATAATTCACCCCTCCACTTT
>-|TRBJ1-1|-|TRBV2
CASSVAGVGTEAFF
TGTGCCAGCAGTGTGGCAGGGGTGGGCACTGAAGCTTTCTTT
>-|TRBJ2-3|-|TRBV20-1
CSANAPDTQYF
TGCAGTGCTAACGCTCCAGATACGCAGTATTTT
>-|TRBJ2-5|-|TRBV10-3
CATTDSAAETQYF
TGTGCCACCACGGACAGCGCGGCAGAGACCCAGTACTTC
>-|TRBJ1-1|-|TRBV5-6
CASTKLGHNTEAFF
TGTGCCAGCACCAAGTTGGGACATAACACTGAAGCTTTCTTT
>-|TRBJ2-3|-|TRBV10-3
CAILAGDTQYF
TGTGCCATCCTTGCAGGGGATACGCAGTATTTT
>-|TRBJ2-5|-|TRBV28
CASLRDWAETQYF
TGTGCCAGCCTCCGAGACTGGGCAGAGACCCAGTACTTC
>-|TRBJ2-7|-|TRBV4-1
CASSQDPSSTPYEQYF
TGCGCCAGCAGCCAAGATCCTTCTAGTACCCCCTACGAGCAGTACTTC
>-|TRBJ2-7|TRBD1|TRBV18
CASSTTGTYEQYF
TGTGCCAGCTCAACGACAGGGACCTACGAGCAGTACTTC
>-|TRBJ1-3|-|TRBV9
CASSVSDQPRNTIYF
TGTGCCAGCAGCGTATCTGACCAACCCAGAAACACCATATATTTT
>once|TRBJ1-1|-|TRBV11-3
CASSKDSTEAFF
TGTGCCAGCAGCAAAGACTCCACTGAAGCTTTCTTT
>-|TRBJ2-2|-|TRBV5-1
CASSLAGVFTGELFF
TGCGCCAGCAGCTTGGCGGGAGTGTTCACCGGGGAGCTGTTTTTT